This TCR beta chain was obtained from a study of blood T cell repertoires in COVID-19. Study summary: COVID-19 samples collected from the United States, Italy and Spain covered acute and convalescent phases. The analysed material was cDNA or gDNA that came from T cells, B-cell-depleted T cells, or PBMCs.

Per the original methods: Reference gene primers were amplified, and this amplification served to estimate nucleated cell counts. The repertoire was sequenced with immunoSEQ multiplex PCR; TCRdb's copy has only in-frame clones and lacks some. V and J calls and clone size are as listed in that table; D and trimming were resolved from the DNA. Of around 100,000 clones in the sample, nearly 90% are singletons; the top ten hold 5.5% to 8%. This CDR3 spans 15 amino acids. V usage is TRBV21-1 and J usage is TRBJ1-1; the table's D call TRBD1 went unverified against the DNA. TRBV21-1 represents a pseudogene. Sequencing input: peripheral blood. The sequence was obtained from an older woman with acute or convalescent COVID-19. CDR3 sequence reads: CASSKEGQGRTEAFF. The CDR3 DNA sequence: TGTGCCAGCAGCAAAGAAGGACAGGGAAGAACTGAAGCTTTCTTT.